This TCR beta chain was recorded in a study of T cell responses to AZD1222 COVID-19 vaccine. Data came from immunoSEQ multiplex PCR; TCRdb stores just in-frame clones and leaves some out. The sample yields 100,000 to 150,000 clones, about nine tenths seen once. Per the germline V gene, CDR1 is SGHTA and CDR2 is FQGNSA. This CDR3 has 17 residues. The junction had 4 bases not matched to a gene; V was cut back by 1 base and J by 2 bases. Sequenced here: peripheral blood, sampled on day 0 of AZD1222 vaccination. This receptor was obtained from an adult in good health. The rearrangement links TRBV7-2 to TRBJ2-6, with TRBD1 matching 8 bases. In DNA, the CDR3 is TGTGCCAGCAGCTTAGGGACAGGGTTACCTGGGGCCAACGTCCTGACTTTC. Its translation: CASSLGTGLPGANVLTF. Filled out from reference TRBV7-2 and TRBJ2-6, the complete variable domain reads GAGVSQSPSNKVTEKGKDVELRCDPISGHTALYWYRQSLGQGLEFLIYFQGNSAPDKSGLPSDRFSAERTGGSVSTLTIQRTQQEDSAVYLCASSLGTGLPGANVLTFGAGSRLTVL.